Listed below are T cell receptor beta chains from one sample, sequenced in a study of T cell responses to AZD1222 COVID-19 vaccine. The data were produced by immunoSEQ multiplex PCR, yet TCRdb's version contains in-frame clones alone and is incomplete. The table records about 190,000 clones, 80% to 95% of them present only once. The sample here was peripheral blood, taken on day 0 of AZD1222 vaccination. The source is an adult in good health. Both conserved end residues are part of each CDR3. The order of the fields is V gene, clone size, D gene, J gene, CDR3 protein. A D gene is named only where the DNA matches it firmly. Not every row has a clone size; where given, it reads once, few, many or a size class.

>TRBV5-4|few|.|TRBJ1-1
CASSLQRTRGTEAFF
>TRBV6-2/TRBV6-3|.|.|TRBJ1-1
CASSYSGTEMNTEAFF
>TRBV6-6|.|TRBD1|TRBJ1-1
CASSTGQGGAEAFF
>TRBV15|.|TRBD2|TRBJ2-1
CATSRETFGTSGGVSYNEQFF
>TRBV2|.|TRBD2|TRBJ2-1
CASRGLAGDSSYNEQFF
>TRBV6-5|.|TRBD1|TRBJ1-3
CASSSDRAIGNTIYF
>TRBV19|.|.|TRBJ2-1
CASSTRESPHHEQFF
>TRBV28|.|.|TRBJ1-5
CASTPPTGVDNQPQHF
>TRBV24-1|once|.|TRBJ2-7
CATSDSGADAPHEQYF
>TRBV9|once|TRBD1|TRBJ1-1
CASSVIGQANTEAFF
>TRBV6-5|.|TRBD1|TRBJ1-3
CASSYRGSGNTIYF
>TRBV12-3/TRBV12-4|.|TRBD1|TRBJ1-2
CASNDRGINGYTF
>TRBV7-3|once|.|TRBJ2-1
CASSKNTGLMGNEQFF
>TRBV6-1|.|.|TRBJ2-7
CASSEGTSSYEQYF
>TRBV5-1|.|TRBD1|TRBJ2-3
CASSLGQGGSSDTQYF
>TRBV9|.|TRBD1|TRBJ2-2
CASSVARDRGYTGELFF
>TRBV13|.|TRBD1|TRBJ1-5
CASSLTGGRVNQPQHF
>TRBV11-2|.|.|TRBJ2-1
CASSPGPQHEQFF
>TRBV5-6|.|TRBD1|TRBJ2-3
CASSLLDRAGDTQYF
>TRBV9|.|TRBD1|TRBJ1-1
CASSGGDRSAAFF
>TRBV5-4|.|.|TRBJ2-5
CASSSGWGSRETQYF
>TRBV6-4|.|.|TRBJ2-3
CASPRRRVIRGTDTQYF
>TRBV30|once|.|TRBJ2-7
CAWRGQGPEQYF
>TRBV11-2|.|.|TRBJ1-1
CASSLVQTRTEAFF
>TRBV27|.|TRBD1|TRBJ1-1
CASSPGTANTEAFF
>TRBV6-1|.|.|TRBJ2-5
CASSDLGLPAPETQYF
>TRBV12-3/TRBV12-4|.|.|TRBJ2-7
CASSLSRGF
>TRBV3-1/TRBV3-2|.|.|TRBJ1-1
CASSPPWGRRATNTEAFF
>TRBV19|.|.|TRBJ2-7
CASSIVPGPYEQYF